Listed here are 23 T cell receptor beta chains from one sample, sequenced in a study of cytomegalovirus exposure and HLA in healthy donors. A multiplex PCR was run with 60 Vbeta primers and 13 Jbeta primers. The method was immunoSEQ multiplex PCR; TCRdb's version includes in-frame clones alone and lacks a portion of them. The sample lists about 160,000 clones; about three quarters were seen once. The specimen sequenced was PBMCs. Every receptor here comes from a woman aged 35 to 49 in good health and CMV-seropositive.

This clone was detected a few times. The chain uses TRBV7-2 and TRBJ1-2, with 7 nucleotides matching TRBD1. This CDR3 contains 13 residues. In germline, CDR1 is SGHTA, CDR2 FQGNSA. V trimming: 4 bases; J trimming: 7 bases; junction bases outside the gene matches: 6. CDR3 in amino acids: CASSSPTGIGYTF. In DNA, the CDR3 is TGTGCCAGCAGCTCTCCGACAGGGATTGGCTACACCTTC.

The chain uses TRBV15 and TRBJ1-2; tentatively, D is TRBD1 (5 bases). This CDR3 contains 15 residues. V was clipped by 0 bases and J by 8 bases, with 16 bases between them. Per germline, CDR1 LNHNV and CDR2 YYDKDF (reference sequence). The chain's CDR3 is CATSRDGDPAGGYTF. CDR3 DNA: TGTGCCACCAGCAGAGATGGGGACCCCGCGGGAGGCTACACCTTC.

Regarding this clone: Germline and junction disagree at one end, which may indicate a read error. The gene calls are TRBV7-7 and TRBJ1-1; D may be TRBD1 (5 bases). This CDR3 is built from 19 residues. The germline V gene encodes CDR1 SSHAT and CDR2 FNYEAQ (reference sequence). CDR3 loop: CASSLATISNQGVVTEAFF. For the CDR3, the DNA is TGTGCTAGCAGCTTAGCGACCATCTCAAACCAAGGGGTTGTCACTGAAGCTTTCTTT.

The chain couples TRBV7-8 to TRBJ1-5, with 7 bases aligning to TRBD1. CDR3 length: 16 amino acids. Germline-derived CDR1 and CDR2 are SGHVS and FQNEAQ. With V trimmed by 6 bases and J by 4 bases, 12 bases remained unmatched. CDR3: CASSPLEGARNQPQHF. Written as DNA, the CDR3 is TGTGCCAGCAGTCCCCTCGAGGGGGCGAGGAATCAGCCCCAGCATTTT.

This chain joins TRBV25-1 and TRBJ2-3, with 7 bases fitting TRBD2. The ends lost 4 bases at V and 2 bases at J; junction bases unmatched: 9. CDR1 MGHDK and CDR2 SYGVNS come from the germline V gene. The length of the CDR3 is 16 residues. Written as DNA, the CDR3 is TGTGCCAGCAGTGTCTCCGGGCGGGGGTCCACAGATACGCAGTATTTT. Its translation is CASSVSGRGSTDTQYF.

This clone was observed once. The rearrangement uses TRBV6-1 and TRBJ2-2, with 7 bases lining up with TRBD2. The V gene end was trimmed by 4 bases and the J gene end by 5 bases; junction bases not matched to a gene: 7. The CDR3 sequence is 15 residues long. The germline V gene has CDR1 MNHNS and CDR2 SASEGT. The CDR3 sequence: CASSVERGKTGELFF. The CDR3 DNA sequence: TGTGCCAGCAGTGTGGAGCGGGGCAAAACCGGGGAGCTGTTTTTT.

The chain has TRBV7-9 and TRBJ2-5; tentatively, D is TRBD2 (7 bases). The CDR3 loop spans 17 amino acids. The germline gives CDR1 SEHNR, CDR2 FQNEAQ (reference sequence). V gave up 5 bases and J gave up 2 bases, with 21 bases separating them. In nucleotides, the CDR3 is TGTGCCAGCAGCCCGCAGGGCGCGGCGGGGGCTCAAGAGACCCAGTACTTC. Its protein product is CASSPQGAAGAQETQYF.

The V and J genes are TRBV10-3 and TRBJ1-1, with TRBD1 identical over 7 bases. The CDR3 covers 14 residues. V shed 3 bases, J shed 10 bases, and the junction held 11 bases outside the gene matches. The germline gives CDR1 ENHRY, CDR2 SYGVKD. This CDR3 reads CAISDPSDRDRAFF. The CDR3 DNA is TGTGCCATCAGTGATCCCTCTGACAGGGATCGAGCTTTCTTT.

The J gene is TRBJ2-2, the V gene TRBV4-2; 8 nucleotides match TRBD1. Trimming took 1 base from V and 4 from J; bases not matched to a gene: 5. Germline V gene sequence: CDR1 LGHNA, CDR2 YNFKEQ. This CDR3 region has 16 residues. The CDR3 is CASSQVVGTGTGELFF. The CDR3 coding sequence is TGTGCCAGCAGCCAAGTGGTAGGGACAGGCACCGGGGAGCTGTTTTTT.

The V and J genes are TRBV29-1 and TRBJ1-1, with 7 bases aligning to TRBD1. CDR3 length: 13 residues. After removal of 4 bases from V and 4 bases from J, the junction contained 6 bases not matched to a gene. CDR1 is SQVTM and CDR2 is ANQGSEA in the germline V gene. DNA for the CDR3: TGCAGCGTTGGAGGGGGCCCAACCACTGAAGCTTTCTTT. Amino acid sequence: CSVGGGPTTEAFF. The full variable domain, rest sourced from reference TRBV29-1 and TRBJ1-1, is SAVISQKPSRDICQRGTSLTIQCQVDSQVTMMFWYRQQPGQSLTLIATANQGSEATYESGFVIDKFPISRPNLTFSTLTVSNMSPEDSSIYLCSVGGGPTTEAFFGQGTRLTVV.

J is TRBJ2-2 and V is TRBV2, with D maybe TRBD2 (5 bases). The CDR3 contains 12 residues. Per the germline V gene, CDR1 is SNHLY and CDR2 is FYNNEI. Trimming stripped 6 bases from V and 10 bases from J, with 12 bases between. CDR3 coding DNA: TGTGCCAGCAGGGTACGCCGGGAGGAGCTGTTTTTT. As protein: CASRVRREELFF.

The J gene is TRBJ2-5, the V gene TRBV7-9, with 9 bases identical to TRBD2. Germline-derived CDR1 and CDR2 are SEHNR and FQNEAQ (reference sequence). The junction had 11 bases not matched to a gene; V was cut back by 10 bases and J by 5 bases. CDR3 size: 14 residues. CDR3 sequence reads: CATSGSGGAETQYF. The CDR3, as DNA: TGTGCCACCTCGGGTAGCGGGGGAGCGGAGACCCAGTACTTC. Filled out from reference TRBV7-9 and TRBJ2-5, the complete variable domain reads DTGVSQNPRHKITKRGQNVTFRCDPISEHNRLYWYRQTLGQGPEFLTYFQNEAQLEKSRLLSDRFSAERPKGSFSTLEIQRTEQGDSAMYLCATSGSGGAETQYFGPGTRLLVL.

The chain couples TRBV5-4 to TRBJ2-2; D is possibly TRBD1 (5 bases). The length of the CDR3 is 13 residues. The germline CDR1 and CDR2 sequences are SGHNT and YYREEE (reference sequence). Trimming left V 2 bases short and J 6 bases short, with 8 bases between. Here the CDR3 reads CASSLGAAGELFF. The CDR3 nucleotides are TGTGCCAGCAGCTTAGGGGCTGCCGGGGAGCTGTTTTTT.

V is TRBV27 and J is TRBJ2-7; the D gene is possibly TRBD1 (7 bases). The CDR3 has 13 residues. The V and J ends lost 8 bases and 6 bases respectively, with 17 bases between them. CDR1 is MNHEY, CDR2 SMNVEV, per germline (reference sequence). As DNA, the CDR3 is TGTGCCAGCTGGCGGAACAGGGGAGGCGAGCAGTACTTC. Translated: CASWRNRGGEQYF.

The chain joins TRBV27 to TRBJ1-3; D is unclear. This CDR3 is built from 14 residues. V dropped 6 bases and J dropped 0 bases, with 9 bases sitting between them. Germline V gene lookup returns CDR1 MNHEY and CDR2 SMNVEV (reference sequence). The CDR3 reads CASSLRGSGNTIYF. CDR3 nucleotides: TGTGCCAGCAGCCTACGAGGCTCTGGAAACACCATATATTTT.

The V call is TRBV29-1, the J call TRBJ2-7, with a possible D match to TRBD2 (6 bases). This CDR3 has 14 residues. CDR1 and CDR2 from the germline V gene are SQVTM and ANQGSEA. Trimming left V 1 base short and J 0 bases short, with 10 bases between. The CDR3 nucleotides read TGCAGCGTTGAAGCGGGGGTGAACTCCTACGAGCAGTACTTC. This sequence encodes CSVEAGVNSYEQYF.

V and J are TRBV7-3 and TRBJ2-3, with D possibly matching TRBD2 (7 bases). The CDR3 has 15 residues. Germline CDR1 is SGHTA and CDR2 is FQGTGA. V lost 2 bases, J lost 4 bases, and 13 bases lay in between. The CDR3 bases are TGTGCCAGCAGCTTAGGCGGGGGCACGGCAGATACGCAGTATTTT. The encoded protein is CASSLGGGTADTQYF.

The gene calls are TRBV7-2 and TRBJ2-4; 8 nucleotides agree with TRBD1. V lost 5 bases to trimming and J lost 0 bases; unmatched junction nucleotides: 15. This CDR3 spans 19 amino acids. Germline V gene sequence: CDR1 SGHTA, CDR2 FQGNSA. CDR3 region: CASSPIPQQGGIAKNIQYF. The CDR3 DNA reads as TGTGCCAGCAGCCCAATACCACAACAGGGGGGAATAGCCAAAAACATTCAGTACTTC.

The chain combines TRBV9 with TRBJ2-1; 9 positions agree with TRBD1. With V trimmed by 0 bases and J by 5 bases, 6 bases remained unmatched. Germline values: CDR1 SGDLS, CDR2 YYNGEE. This CDR3 has 16 amino acids. The CDR3 region is CASSVAGTGLDNEQFF. The CDR3 bases are TGTGCCAGCAGCGTAGCTGGGACAGGGCTCGACAATGAGCAGTTCTTC.

The V gene is TRBV12-5, the J gene TRBJ2-7, with 11 bases lining up with TRBD2. V was pared by 0 bases and J by 2 bases, with 15 bases of the junction left unmatched. This CDR3 has 20 residues. The germline CDR1 and CDR2 sequences are LGHNT and FRNRAP. The CDR3 spells CASGLVEKASGGRATYEQYF. CDR3 DNA: TGTGCTAGTGGTTTGGTAGAGAAGGCTAGCGGGGGGCGCGCCACCTACGAGCAGTACTTC.

This sequence joins TRBV5-1 and TRBJ2-7; 9 nucleotides align to TRBD1. The CDR3 is 14 residues long. V lost 2 bases to trimming and J lost 3 bases; unmatched junction nucleotides: 3. Germline V lookup: CDR1 SGHRS, CDR2 YFSETQ. CDR3 coding DNA: TGCGCCAGCAGCTTTCCGGGACAGGGCTACGAGCAGTACTTC. Its translation: CASSFPGQGYEQYF.

V and J are TRBV11-2 and TRBJ1-2, with D perhaps matching TRBD1 (6 bases). V dropped 1 base and J dropped 4 bases, with 7 bases sitting between them. CDR3 size: 13 residues. Looked up from germline, CDR1 is SGHAT and CDR2 is FQNNGV. In DNA form, the CDR3 reads TGTGCCAGCAGCTTAGCACAGGGCTATGGCTACACCTTC. This encodes CASSLAQGYGYTF.

The chain couples TRBV6-1 to TRBJ2-7, with 7 bases fitting TRBD2. This CDR3 comprises 14 residues. Per germline, CDR1 MNHNS and CDR2 SASEGT. With 7 bases clipped from V and 2 bases from J, the junction kept 8 bases outside the gene matches. CDR3 amino acids: CASKLRDYTYEQYF. The CDR3 region has the DNA TGTGCCAGCAAGTTGCGGGACTATACCTACGAGCAGTACTTC.